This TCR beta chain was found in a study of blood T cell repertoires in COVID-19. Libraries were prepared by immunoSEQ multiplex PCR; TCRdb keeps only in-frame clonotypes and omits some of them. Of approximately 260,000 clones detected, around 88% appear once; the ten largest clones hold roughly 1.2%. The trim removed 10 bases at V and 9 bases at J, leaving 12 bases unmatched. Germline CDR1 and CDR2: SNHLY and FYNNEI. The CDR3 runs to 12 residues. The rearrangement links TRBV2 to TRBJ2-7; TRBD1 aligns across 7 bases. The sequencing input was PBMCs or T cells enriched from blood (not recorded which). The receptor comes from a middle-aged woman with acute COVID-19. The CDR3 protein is CAKGTETLTQYV. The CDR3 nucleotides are TGTGCCAAAGGGACAGAGACTCTTACGCAGTACGTC.